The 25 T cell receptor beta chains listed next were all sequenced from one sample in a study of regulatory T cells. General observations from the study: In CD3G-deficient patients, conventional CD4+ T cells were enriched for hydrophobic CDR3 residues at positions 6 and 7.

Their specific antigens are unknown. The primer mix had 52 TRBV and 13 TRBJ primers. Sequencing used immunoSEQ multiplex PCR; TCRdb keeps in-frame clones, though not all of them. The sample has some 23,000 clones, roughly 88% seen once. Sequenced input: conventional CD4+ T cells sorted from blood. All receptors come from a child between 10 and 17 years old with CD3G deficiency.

CDR3 bases: TGTGCCAGCAGTCGGGGACAGGGGTACAATGAGCAGTTCTTC. Residues: CASSRGQGYNEQFF. The chain joins TRBV28 to TRBJ2-1; 10 bases map to TRBD1. Germline loops: CDR1 MDHEN, CDR2 SYDVKM. Germline trimming cut 5 bases from V and 4 bases from J; bases unmatched to any gene: 2. The CDR3 covers 14 residues.

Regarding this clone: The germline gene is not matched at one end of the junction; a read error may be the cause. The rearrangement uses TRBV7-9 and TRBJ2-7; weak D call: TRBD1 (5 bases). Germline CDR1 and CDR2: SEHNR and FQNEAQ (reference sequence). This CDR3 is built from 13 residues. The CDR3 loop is CAGSLAQGGEQYF. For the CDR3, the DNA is TGTGCCGGCAGCTTAGCTCAGGGCGGCGAGCAGTACTTC. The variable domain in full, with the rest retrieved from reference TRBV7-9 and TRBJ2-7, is DTGVSQNPRHKITKRGQNVTFRCDPISEHNRLYWYRQTLGQGPEFLTYFQNEAQLEKSRLLSDRFSAERPKGSFSTLEIQRTEQGDSAMYLCAGSLAQGGEQYFGPGTRLTVT.

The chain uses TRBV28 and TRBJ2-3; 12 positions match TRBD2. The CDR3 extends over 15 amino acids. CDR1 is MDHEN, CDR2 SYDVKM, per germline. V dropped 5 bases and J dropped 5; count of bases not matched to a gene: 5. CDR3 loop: CASSRLAGDGDTQYF. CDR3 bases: TGTGCCAGCAGTCGACTAGCGGGAGATGGAGATACGCAGTATTTT. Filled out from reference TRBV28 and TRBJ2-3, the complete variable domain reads DVKVTQSSRYLVKRTGEKVFLECVQDMDHENMFWYRQDPGLGLRLIYFSYDVKMKEKGDIPEGYSVSREKKERFSLILESASTNQTSMYLCASSRLAGDGDTQYFGPGTRLTVL.

CDR3 coding DNA: TGTGCCAGTTCCCGGGACCTTGACAATGAGCAGTTCTTC. Its translation is CASSRDLDNEQFF. The chain recombines TRBV6-1 with TRBJ2-1; possibly TRBD1 or TRBD2 for D (5 bases each). V lost 9 bases and J 5 bases, leaving 14 bases between the germline ends. Germline V gene lookup returns CDR1 MNHNS and CDR2 SASEGT. The CDR3 has 13 amino acids.

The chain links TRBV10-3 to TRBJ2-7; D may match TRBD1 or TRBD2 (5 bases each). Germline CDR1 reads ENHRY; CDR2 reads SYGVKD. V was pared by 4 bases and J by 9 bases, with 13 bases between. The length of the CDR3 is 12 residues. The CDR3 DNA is TGTGCCATCAGTGCCCTCGGGACCCGGCAGTACTTC. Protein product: CAISALGTRQYF.

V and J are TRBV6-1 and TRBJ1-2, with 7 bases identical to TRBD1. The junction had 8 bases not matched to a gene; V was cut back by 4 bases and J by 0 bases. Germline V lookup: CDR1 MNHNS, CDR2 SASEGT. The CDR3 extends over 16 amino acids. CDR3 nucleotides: TGTGCCAGCAGTGGTCAGGACAGGCCCACTAACTATGGCTACACCTTC. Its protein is CASSGQDRPTNYGYTF.

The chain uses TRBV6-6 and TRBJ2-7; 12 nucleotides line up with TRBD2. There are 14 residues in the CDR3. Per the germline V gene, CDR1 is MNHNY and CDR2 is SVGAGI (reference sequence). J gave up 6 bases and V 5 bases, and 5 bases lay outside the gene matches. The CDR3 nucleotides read TGTGCCAGCAGTCGACTAGCGGGAGCGGGCGAGCAGTACTTC. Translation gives CASSRLAGAGEQYF.

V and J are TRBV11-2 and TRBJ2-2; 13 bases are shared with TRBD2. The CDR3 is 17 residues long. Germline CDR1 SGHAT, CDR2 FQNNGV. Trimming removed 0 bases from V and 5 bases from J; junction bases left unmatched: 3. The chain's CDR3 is CASSLESLAGGTGELFF. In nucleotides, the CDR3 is TGTGCCAGCAGCTTAGAGTCACTAGCGGGAGGGACCGGGGAGCTGTTTTTT.

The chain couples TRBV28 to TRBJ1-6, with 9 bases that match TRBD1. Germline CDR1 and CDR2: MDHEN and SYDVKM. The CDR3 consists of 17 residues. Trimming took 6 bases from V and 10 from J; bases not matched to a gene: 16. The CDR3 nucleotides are TGTGCCAGCAGAGCCGGACAGGGGTACCGTAGAAACTCACCCCTCCACTTT. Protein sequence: CASRAGQGYRRNSPLHF.

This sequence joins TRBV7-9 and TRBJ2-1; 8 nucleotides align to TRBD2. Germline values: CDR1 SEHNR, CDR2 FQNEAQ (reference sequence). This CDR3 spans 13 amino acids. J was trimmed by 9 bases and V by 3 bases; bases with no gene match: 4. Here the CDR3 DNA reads TGTGCCAGCAGCTTGCGCGGGAGGAGTGAGCAGTTCTTC. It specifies CASSLRGRSEQFF.

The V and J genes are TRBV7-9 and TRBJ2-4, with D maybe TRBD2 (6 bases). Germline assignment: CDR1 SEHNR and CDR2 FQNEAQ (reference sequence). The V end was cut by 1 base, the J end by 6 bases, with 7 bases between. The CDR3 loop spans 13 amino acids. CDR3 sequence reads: CASSLGAGNIQYF. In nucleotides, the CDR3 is TGTGCCAGCAGCTTAGGAGCGGGAAACATTCAGTACTTC. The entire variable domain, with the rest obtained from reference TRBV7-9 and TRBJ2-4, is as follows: DTGVSQNPRHKITKRGQNVTFRCDPISEHNRLYWYRQTLGQGPEFLTYFQNEAQLEKSRLLSDRFSAERPKGSFSTLEIQRTEQGDSAMYLCASSLGAGNIQYFGAGTRLSVL.

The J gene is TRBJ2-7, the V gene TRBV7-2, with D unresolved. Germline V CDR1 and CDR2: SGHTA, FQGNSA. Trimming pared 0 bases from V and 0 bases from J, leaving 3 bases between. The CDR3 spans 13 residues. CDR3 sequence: CASSLAASYEQYF. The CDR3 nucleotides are TGTGCCAGCAGCTTAGCCGCCTCCTACGAGCAGTACTTC.

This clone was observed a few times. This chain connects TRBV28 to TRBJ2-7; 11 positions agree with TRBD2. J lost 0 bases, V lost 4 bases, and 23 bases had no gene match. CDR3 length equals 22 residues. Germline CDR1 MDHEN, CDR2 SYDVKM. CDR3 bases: TGTGCCAGCAGTTCGGTATTTAAGACAGGCCCTACCGGGACTAGCGGCTCCTACGAGCAGTACTTC. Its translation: CASSSVFKTGPTGTSGSYEQYF.

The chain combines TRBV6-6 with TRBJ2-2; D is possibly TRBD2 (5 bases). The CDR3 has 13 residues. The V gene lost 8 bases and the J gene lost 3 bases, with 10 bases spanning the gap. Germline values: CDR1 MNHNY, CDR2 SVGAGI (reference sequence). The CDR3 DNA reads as TGTGCCAGCCGGAGAGGGTACACCGGGGAGCTGTTTTTT. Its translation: CASRRGYTGELFF.

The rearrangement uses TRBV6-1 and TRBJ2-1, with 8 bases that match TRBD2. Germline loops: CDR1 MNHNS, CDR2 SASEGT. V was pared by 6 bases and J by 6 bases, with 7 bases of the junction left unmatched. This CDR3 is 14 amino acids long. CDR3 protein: CASRGLSGANEQFF. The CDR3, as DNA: TGTGCCAGCAGGGGACTTAGCGGGGCCAATGAGCAGTTCTTC.

CDR3 DNA sequence: TGTGCCAGCAGTGGGTGGGGGGACCATTACGAGCAGTACTTC. As protein: CASSGWGDHYEQYF. The chain is built from TRBV6-1 and TRBJ2-7; D possibly corresponds to TRBD2 (6 bases). The CDR3 is 14 amino acids. V was trimmed by 4 bases and J by 4 bases, leaving 14 bases between them. Germline V gene lookup returns CDR1 MNHNS and CDR2 SASEGT.

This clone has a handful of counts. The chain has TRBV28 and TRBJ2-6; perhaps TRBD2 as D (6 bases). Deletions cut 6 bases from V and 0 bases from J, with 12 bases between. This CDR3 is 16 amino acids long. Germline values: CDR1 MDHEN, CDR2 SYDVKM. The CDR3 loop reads CASRRAGSSGANVLTF. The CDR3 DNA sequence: TGTGCCAGCAGGCGGGCCGGGAGCTCTGGGGCCAACGTCCTGACTTTC. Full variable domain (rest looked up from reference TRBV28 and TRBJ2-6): DVKVTQSSRYLVKRTGEKVFLECVQDMDHENMFWYRQDPGLGLRLIYFSYDVKMKEKGDIPEGYSVSREKKERFSLILESASTNQTSMYLCASRRAGSSGANVLTFGAGSRLTVL.

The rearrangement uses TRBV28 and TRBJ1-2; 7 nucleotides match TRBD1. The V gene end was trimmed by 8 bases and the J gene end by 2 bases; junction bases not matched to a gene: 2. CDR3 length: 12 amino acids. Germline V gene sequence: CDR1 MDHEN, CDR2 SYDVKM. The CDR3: CASGGQNYGYTF. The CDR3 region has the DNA TGTGCCAGCGGGGGACAGAACTATGGCTACACCTTC.

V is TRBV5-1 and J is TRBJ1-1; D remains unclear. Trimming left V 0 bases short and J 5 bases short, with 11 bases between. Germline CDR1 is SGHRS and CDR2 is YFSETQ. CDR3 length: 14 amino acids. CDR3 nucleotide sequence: TGCGCCAGCAGCTTGGCCGGGGAAGGAACTGAAGCTTTCTTT. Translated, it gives CASSLAGEGTEAFF.

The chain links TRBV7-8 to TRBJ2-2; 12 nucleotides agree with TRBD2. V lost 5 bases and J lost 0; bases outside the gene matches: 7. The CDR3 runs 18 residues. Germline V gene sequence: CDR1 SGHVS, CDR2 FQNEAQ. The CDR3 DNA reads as TGTGCCAGCAGCGTGCGGACTAGCGGGGCTTCGAACACCGGGGAGCTGTTTTTT. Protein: CASSVRTSGASNTGELFF.

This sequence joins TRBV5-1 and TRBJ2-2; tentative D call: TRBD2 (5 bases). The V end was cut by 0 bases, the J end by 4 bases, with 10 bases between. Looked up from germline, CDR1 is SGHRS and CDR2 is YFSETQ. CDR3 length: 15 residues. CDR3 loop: CASSLGTGSTGELFF. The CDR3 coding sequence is TGCGCCAGCAGCTTGGGGACGGGAAGCACCGGGGAGCTGTTTTTT.

The CDR3 sequence: CASSEATFGGGRYTQYF. The CDR3 nucleotides are TGTGCCAGCAGTGAAGCCACGTTCGGGGGAGGAAGGTATACGCAGTATTTT. J is TRBJ2-3 and V is TRBV6-1; D might be TRBD2 (6 bases). V lost 0 bases and J lost 7, with 20 bases in between. The CDR3 sequence is 17 residues long. The germline CDR1 and CDR2 sequences are MNHNS and SASEGT.

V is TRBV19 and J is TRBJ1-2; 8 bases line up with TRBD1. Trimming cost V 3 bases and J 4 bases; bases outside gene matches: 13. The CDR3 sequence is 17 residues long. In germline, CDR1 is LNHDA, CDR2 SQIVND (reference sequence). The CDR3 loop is CASSITLGQGVFYGYTF. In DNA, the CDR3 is TGTGCCAGTAGTATCACCCTAGGACAGGGAGTTTTCTATGGCTACACCTTC.

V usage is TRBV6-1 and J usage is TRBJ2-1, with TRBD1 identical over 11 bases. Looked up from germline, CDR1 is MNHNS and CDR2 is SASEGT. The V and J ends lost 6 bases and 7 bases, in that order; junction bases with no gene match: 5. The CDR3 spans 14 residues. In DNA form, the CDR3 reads TGTGCCAGCAGCCGGACAGGGGGCTTGAATGAGCAGTTCTTC. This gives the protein CASSRTGGLNEQFF.

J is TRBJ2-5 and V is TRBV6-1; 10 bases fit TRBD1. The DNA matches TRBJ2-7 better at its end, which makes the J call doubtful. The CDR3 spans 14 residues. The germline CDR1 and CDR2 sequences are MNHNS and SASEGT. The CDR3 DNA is TGTGCCAGCAGCTTCGGGACAGGGGTCCACGAGCAGTACTTC. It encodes CASSFGTGVHEQYF.